This TCR beta chain was retrieved from a study of cytomegalovirus exposure and HLA in healthy donors (dated by TCRdb to about 2017). For the study in its entirety: According to an earlier analysis of several hundred of the donors, 200 million or so T cells yielded some 110 million unique TCR beta sequences and about 300 Gb of sequence data. An early release covering some 640 HLA-typed donors comprised 250 to 350 gigabases of sequencing data and about 90 million unique TCR sequences. Of the roughly 400 genotyped donors, about 80% fell in the genetic ancestry cluster associated with self-reported Caucasian donors. The study aimed to test whether cataloging public T cell receptors could reveal signatures of past pathogen exposure. The study used immunosequencing to profile the T cell repertoires of approximately 650 subjects and linked those repertoires to cytomegalovirus serostatus. Besides the first cohort of about 730 subjects, a separate validation cohort made up of roughly 120 different subjects was used. The study combined high-throughput TCR immunosequencing, statistical association of individual TCRs with disease status, and machine learning to predict cytomegalovirus infection status. A later analysis re-analyzed previously published TCR beta repertoires from hundreds of donors and added high-resolution HLA genotyping to study TCR occurrence patterns. Rather than drawing on any new phenotypic data, the later analysis identified candidate immune exposures from TCR beta sequences and the way those sequences occurred across donors. An earlier analysis of around 580 of the donors used high-throughput TCR beta sequencing to judge whether each TCR beta V gene segment behaved as functional or pseudogenic. Donor age, sex, ethnicity and CMV serostatus were collected together with the repertoire data. In a later genetic analysis, genome-wide SNP genotypes for about 60% of the 666 donors were used, and that subset was treated as a discovery cohort. Every discovery cohort repertoire had been produced on one sequencing platform. HLA typing included class I and class II loci at four-digit resolution. Typing coverage varied by locus: roughly 620-640 donors for A, B, C, DRB1 and DQB1; roughly 510 for DQA1; over 600 for DPA1; approximately 490 for DPB1. About 5 DR-DQ haplotypes were handled as single units for association and clustering, since linkage in the cohort was strong. Among around 400 genotyped donors of the cohort, an average of about 220,000 unique TCR beta nucleotide sequences was sequenced per donor, of which approximately 18% were non-productive.

The cohort comprised some 680 healthy bone marrow donors. All cohort members were sampled while nominally healthy, although unrecorded immune exposures were likely present. The donor tested CMV seronegative and was one of the 352 seronegative cohort members. Every donor gave a peripheral blood sample, and the peripheral blood mononuclear cells from that sample were used for TCR beta sequencing. Genomic DNA was extracted from the blood cell samples with the Qiagen DNeasy Blood Extraction Kit. What the authors observed across the whole study: According to the authors, the approach could potentially be generalized to other disease states and immunological phenotypes. A later genetic analysis reported fewer N-insertions in productive TCRs among donors in an Asian-associated ancestry cluster than the roughly 640-donor mean. Because counts were too low, 15 to 20 rarely observed V segments, including chromosome 9 orphons, were left out of the earlier analysis of a few hundred of the donors. CMV serostatus was the only immune exposure information available for the cohort. A later analysis associated 16,951 TCR beta sequences with specific HLA alleles at a false discovery rate of 0.05. The presence/absence analyses assumed that sequencing depth was roughly uniform across donors, and that assumption may not be true. A further reported finding was that TCR beta sequences accurately predicted the HLA-A and HLA-B alleles for most subjects in the first cohort. The study gave a list of some 150 TCR beta chains associated with cytomegalovirus. Some IMGT-functional V segments, including TRBV6-2 and TRBV6-3, could not be distinguished by the 87-base-pair reads and were therefore excluded. A cluster of highly shared sequence variants was judged likely to be a technical artifact of the sequencing pipeline. In a later analysis, HLA-associated TCR beta chains showed more clonal expansion and lower generation probabilities than non-associated chains that were equally common. V-gene and J-gene trimming of TCR beta chains was associated with a missense DCLRE1C variant in a later genetic analysis, and the association was replicated in an independent cohort. Assigning TCR associations to individual alleles was difficult when HLA alleles, especially DR and DQ, strongly co-occurred. In vitro tests confirmed that a few of the cytomegalovirus-associated TCR beta chains recognize cytomegalovirus antigens. In a later analysis, TCR association rates were found to vary across HLA loci, with the most associated TCRs seen for DRB1 alleles and the fewest for HLA-C alleles. Linkage disequilibrium might explain the correlated functional status among segregating V segments, but an unknown experimental factor could not be ruled out. In a later analysis, several top co-occurrence clusters were reported to appear linked to parvovirus B19, influenza, CMV and Epstein-Barr virus. Because HLA typing was missing for some donors at each locus, association tests included only the typed subset. In both the original and validation cohorts, the classifier was reported to diagnose cytomegalovirus status with high specificity and sensitivity. An earlier analysis of 450 to 750 of the donors showed that most TCR beta V segments appeared in productive rearrangements either about 90% or about 30% of the time, which broadly matched IMGT annotations. Across donors, most TCR sequences were observed very rarely, whereas some public TCRs were present in many individuals. Most CMV-associated TCR beta chains appeared to be HLA-restricted in a later analysis, and the HLA associations seemed to be driven largely by CMV exposure. Only TCR beta chains were sequenced in this cohort, and the absence of alpha or paired-chain data limited detectable features.

The library was prepared using the immunoSEQ multiplex PCR assay. For the multiplex PCR, a mixture combining 60 forward primers for TCR Vbeta segments and 13 reverse primers for TCR Jbeta segments was used. A multiplex PCR assay on genomic DNA amplified the CDR3 region of rearranged TCR beta genes. The amplified TCR beta libraries were sequenced on the Illumina HiSeq System as 87-base-pair reads. The original pipeline was this. A later analysis tallied 70 million to 100 million unique TCR beta chains across the approximately 670 repertoires, and around 12 million of those chains were shared by two or more donors. Raw reads were error-corrected and collapsed into unique sequences with a nearest-neighbor algorithm that merged closely related sequences to remove PCR and sequencing errors. To assign V, D and J gene segments, CDR3 sequences were aligned to IMGT reference sequences. For a sequence to be retained, a match of at least six nucleotides to both a V gene segment and a J gene segment was required. A rearrangement was called productive if the CDR3 had no stop codons and remained in frame with V and J, and every other rearrangement was called non-productive. CDR3 was defined according to IMGT convention as the region running from the second conserved V-encoded cysteine to the conserved J-encoded phenylalanine. The earlier analysis of about 560 of the donors excluded any sequence lacking an unambiguous match to a single V gene segment. An earlier analysis of a few hundred of the donors called V segments functional above 56.7% productive rearrangements and segregating when the between-donor standard deviation exceeded 5%. A statistical classification framework was built for diagnosing cytomegalovirus status from the catalog of TCR beta chain sequences. In a later analysis, TCR nucleotide sequences were compared against IMGT/GENE-DB human TR gene sequences so that V and J genes could be assigned. Using the TCRdist pipeline, a later analysis assigned CDR3 sequences along with most-parsimonious VDJ recombination scenarios. A later analysis defined each TCR beta chain by its CDR3 amino acid sequence plus V-gene family, and excluded reads lacking a unique V-gene family. In a later analysis, fewer than 600 highly shared, low-generation-probability nucleotide sequences were removed to address suspected cross-contamination and a sequencing artifact. In a later analysis, a clonal expansion index for each public chain was calculated from normalized within-repertoire ranks of inferred template counts. Generation probabilities in a later analysis came from a VDJ recombination model fitted to out-of-frame rearrangements, and those results were checked against IGoR. In a later analysis, hypergeometric tests were used to score TCR-TCR, TCR-HLA and TCR-CMV co-occurrence, with a repertoire-size bias correction applied to TCR pairs. False discovery rates were estimated in a later analysis by permuting HLA or CMV assignments 20 times. A later analysis grouped co-occurring TCRs with DBSCAN, adding TCRdist sequence similarity when clustering within HLA-allele-positive subsets. For co-occurrence clustering, repertoires with fewer than 30,000 or more than 120,000 public chains were excluded, along with 5 or 6 repertoires with anomalous nucleotide sharing. This immuneACCESS table, as held by TCRdb, lists in-frame sequences with V and J called but not all clones. Of the missing ones, under half trace to an unresolved V gene in checked studies; the others have no known cause. Clonal size and the V and J genes are those of that table, whereas D and trimming came from the DNA. The sample table records approximately 200,000 clones; roughly 80% of these occur just once. The ten largest clones add up to approximately 0.22% of the sample.

As to this clone: The clone's antigen remains unknown. Base qualities are not recorded, but no much larger clone differs from it by a single base.

CDR1 SNHLY and CDR2 FYNNEI were looked up in the germline V gene. The junction shows trimming of 4 bases on V and 4 bases on J, plus 15 bases between the germline ends. The CDR3 numbers 15 residues from cysteine through phenylalanine. Of the read, only the CDR3 DNA is kept; its 45 bases are in frame from base 1. The sequenced sample consisted of PBMCs. This receptor was taken from a girl aged 2-10 years in good health and CMV-seronegative. Recombination linked TRBV2 to TRBJ2-3; the D region possibly corresponds to TRBD1 (5 bases align). The nucleotides are TGTGCCAGCAGTGGAAGGGGCGACGGAGCAGATACGCAGTATTTT. Its protein product is CASSGRGDGADTQYF.